These 23 T cell receptor beta chains originate from one sample sequenced in a study of CD8+CD57+ T cells in acquired aplastic anemia. Researchers used genomic DNA as the template to profile TCR beta VDJ and CDR3. MiXCR, applied by TCRdb to the reads, yields one record per CDR3 protein. This sample carries about 70,000 distinct CDR3 sequences, approximately 54% of them seen once, and the ten largest clones take about 8.5%. Sequences were obtained from sorted CD4+, CD8+, or CD8+CD57+ T cells (not recorded which) from PBMCs. The receptors here all came from a human donor in good health, serving as a control.

This rearrangement joins TRBV15 to TRBJ1-2, with TRBD1 matching over 7 bases. The germline gives CDR1 LNHNV, CDR2 YYDKDF (reference sequence). J gave up 7 bases and V 0 bases, and 11 bases lay outside the gene matches. The CDR3 is made up of 16 amino acids. The CDR3 DNA reads as TGTGCCACCAGCAGAGATCAACCGACAGGGCTGGGTGGCTACACCTTC. Translated: CATSRDQPTGLGGYTF.

This clonotype was recorded at least ten times. This sequence joins TRBV6-2 or TRBV6-3 and TRBJ1-1; possibly TRBD1 for D (6 bases). Germline loops: CDR1 MNHEY, CDR2 SVGEGT. Trimming removed 10 bases at V and 1 base at J, with 7 bases between. There are 11 residues in the CDR3. DNA for the CDR3: TGTGCCACACAGGGGAACACTGAAGCTTTCTTT. Its translation: CATQGNTEAFF.

This clonotype was detected a few times. V usage is TRBV7-9 and J usage is TRBJ2-3; a possible D gene is TRBD2 (5 bases). CDR3 length: 14 residues. The V gene's germline CDR1 is SEHNR and CDR2 FQNEAQ (reference sequence). Trimming removed 1 base from V and 0 bases from J, with 5 bases in between. CDR3 nucleotides: TGTGCCAGCAGCTTAGGGACTAGCACAGATACGCAGTATTTT. It is translated as CASSLGTSTDTQYF. The full variable domain, with the rest looked up from reference TRBV7-9 and TRBJ2-3, is DTGVSQNPRHKITKRGQNVTFRCDPISEHNRLYWYRQTLGQGPEFLTYFQNEAQLEKSRLLSDRFSAERPKGSFSTLEIQRTEQGDSAMYLCASSLGTSTDTQYFGPGTRLTVL.

V gene TRBV19 combines with J gene TRBJ2-7; possibly TRBD1 for D (6 bases). The CDR3 runs to 12 residues. Germline V gene sequence: CDR1 LNHDA, CDR2 SQIVND (reference sequence). V lost 5 bases and J 3 bases, leaving 8 bases between the germline ends. CDR3 amino acids: CASSQGHYEQYF. In nucleotides, the CDR3 is TGTGCCAGTAGTCAGGGGCACTACGAGCAGTACTTC.

With regard to this clonotype: A much larger clone sits a single nucleotide away, making a read error possible. V is TRBV4-1 and J is TRBJ1-4, with D possibly TRBD1 on 5 matching bases. Germline CDR1 is MGHRA and CDR2 is YSYEKL. This CDR3 is 15 amino acids long. The CDR3 bases are TGCGCCAGCAGCCAGCCCGGGGGGTGGGGTGAAAGACTGTTTTTT. Encoded protein: CASSQPGGWGERLFF.

The count of this clonotype is one. V and J are TRBV20-1 and TRBJ1-2, with TRBD1 matching 9 bases. The CDR3 runs to 16 residues. J was trimmed by 8 bases and V by 5 bases; bases with no gene match: 18. Germline V gives CDR1 DFQATT, CDR2 SNEGSKA (reference sequence). Here the CDR3 reads CSALSGTGGYVDGYTF. The CDR3 nucleotides read TGCAGTGCTCTGAGCGGCACAGGGGGCTATGTCGACGGCTACACCTTC.

This clonotype was recorded many times. This chain connects TRBV4-1 to TRBJ1-1, with D hard to call. Germline assignment: CDR1 MGHRA and CDR2 YSYEKL. This CDR3 has 13 residues. The V end was cut by 1 base, the J end by 7 bases, with 10 bases between. CDR3 nucleotide sequence: TGCGCCAGCAGCCAAGTAAGGGCCAATGAAGCTTTCTTT. Residues: CASSQVRANEAFF.

This chain uses TRBV7-2 with TRBJ1-4, with D tentatively TRBD1 (6 bases). The germline V and J ends were trimmed by 5 bases and 3 bases, with 13 bases remaining between them. CDR1 SGHTA and CDR2 FQGNSA come from the germline V gene. This CDR3 is 15 amino acids long. CDR3 nucleotide sequence: TGTGCCAGCAGCCAAGAACAGGGATCTAATGAAAAACTGTTTTTT. It translates to CASSQEQGSNEKLFF.

In this sample, this clonotype turned up many times. This rearrangement joins TRBV7-3 to TRBJ2-3, with D hard to call. CDR1 and CDR2 from the germline V gene are SGHTA and FQGTGA. Trimming stripped 5 bases from V and 4 bases from J, with 13 bases between. The CDR3 runs 14 residues. CDR3: CASSLGGVADTQYF. CDR3 DNA: TGTGCCAGCAGCCTCGGCGGAGTGGCAGATACGCAGTATTTT.

The CDR3 nucleotides are TGTGCCAGCAGCTTAGCCGGGACCTTAAGGGGCTACACCTTC. Its protein product is CASSLAGTLRGYTF. The rearrangement links TRBV7-9 to TRBJ1-2; TRBD1 is a possible D gene (5 bases). This CDR3 is built from 14 residues. V was cut by 0 bases and J by 8 bases, with 13 bases left in between. CDR1 and CDR2 (germline): SEHNR, FQNEAQ (reference sequence).

The V gene is TRBV7-6, the J gene TRBJ2-3; D ambiguous. V lost 5 bases and J lost 6, with 9 bases in between. The germline V gene encodes CDR1 SGHVS and CDR2 FNYEAQ. The CDR3 runs to 12 residues. The CDR3 sequence is CASSPGGDTQYF. CDR3 coding DNA: TGTGCCAGCAGCCCCGGTGGGGATACGCAGTATTTT.

The rearrangement joins TRBV24-1 to TRBJ2-1; D is unclear. Trimming left V 4 bases short and J 3 bases short, with 9 bases between. Looked up from germline, CDR1 is KGHDR and CDR2 is SFDVKD. This CDR3 has 14 residues. The CDR3 spells CATSDNRHYNEQFF. The CDR3 nucleotides read TGTGCCACCAGTGACAACCGACACTACAATGAGCAGTTCTTC.

The chain joins TRBV29-1 to TRBJ1-2; 11 nucleotides match TRBD1. Germline V gene sequence: CDR1 SQVTM, CDR2 ANQGSEA. The CDR3 contains 12 residues. The V gene end was trimmed by 5 bases and the J gene end by 7 bases; junction bases not matched to a gene: 3. The CDR3 sequence: CSVSGTGGGYTF. CDR3 nucleotide sequence: TGCAGCGTTTCCGGGACAGGGGGTGGCTACACCTTC.

The gene calls are TRBV19 and TRBJ1-2, with D possibly being TRBD1 (6 bases). V was trimmed by 3 bases and J by 2 bases, leaving 13 bases between them. This CDR3 spans 15 amino acids. Germline V gene data show CDR1 as LNHDA and CDR2 as SQIVND (reference sequence). CDR3 sequence (DNA): TGTGCCAGTAGTATGGGGTCAGGGGTGAACTATGGCTACACCTTC. The encoded protein is CASSMGSGVNYGYTF.

A note on this clonotype: Possible read error: a much larger clone is one base away. The J gene is TRBJ1-1, the V gene TRBV18; no reliable D call. Germline V gives CDR1 KGHSH, CDR2 LQKENI. The length of the CDR3 is 13 residues. In DNA, the CDR3 is TGTGCCGGCTCACCCCCGGAGAACACTGAAGCTTTCTTT. This sequence encodes CAGSPPENTEAFF.

This clonotype was recorded a few times. The chain couples TRBV19 to TRBJ1-2; D gene ambiguous. Germline V lookup: CDR1 LNHDA, CDR2 SQIVND (reference sequence). Trimming took 4 bases from V and 3 from J, leaving 3 bases between them. There are 11 residues in the CDR3. Here the CDR3 reads CASSTDYGYTF. DNA of the CDR3: TGTGCCAGTAGTACCGACTATGGCTACACCTTC.

The count of this clonotype is one. Compared with germline, one end of the junction differs, possibly owing to a read error. The chain couples TRBV7-6 to TRBJ2-5; 8 bases map to TRBD1. The CDR3 contains 15 residues. Germline-derived CDR1 and CDR2 are SGHVS and FNYEAQ. The chain's CDR3 is CAGSPDRGGTETQYF. For the CDR3, the DNA is TGTGCCGGCAGCCCAGACAGGGGAGGAACAGAGACCCAGTACTTC.

Comment on this clonotype: With a much larger clone just one base away, this may be a read error. This chain links TRBV4-2 with TRBJ2-3; 9 bases match TRBD2. Germline lookup yields CDR1 LGHNA and CDR2 YNFKEQ. J lost 6 bases, V lost 2 bases, and 12 bases had no gene match. This CDR3 comprises 17 residues. In nucleotides, the CDR3 is TGTGCCAGCAGCCAACTTGCTAGCGGGGTGCTCCAGGATACGCAGTATTTT. Amino acids: CASSQLASGVLQDTQYF.

The chain uses TRBV20-1 and TRBJ2-5, with TRBD1 identical over 7 bases. V lost 1 base, J lost 1 base, and 0 bases stayed unmatched. Germline CDR1 and CDR2: DFQATT and SNEGSKA (reference sequence). The CDR3 has 13 residues. The CDR3 nucleotides are TGCAGTGCTAGAGGACAGGGCCAAGAGACCCAGTACTTC. Its translation: CSARGQGQETQYF.

The chain's CDR3 is CAWRTGSYNEQFF. CDR3 nucleotide sequence: TGTGCCTGGAGGACAGGGAGCTACAATGAGCAGTTCTTC. The gene calls are TRBV30 and TRBJ2-1, with 7 nucleotides matching TRBD1. J lost 3 bases, V lost 3 bases, and 2 bases had no gene match. CDR3 length equals 13 residues. Germline V gene data show CDR1 as GTSNPN and CDR2 as SVGIG (reference sequence).

This clonotype was counted between two and nine times. V usage is TRBV29-1 and J usage is TRBJ2-7; TRBD1 aligns across 8 bases. This CDR3 has 13 residues. CDR1 SQVTM and CDR2 ANQGSEA come from the germline V gene. With V trimmed by 4 bases and J by 5 bases, 7 bases remained unmatched. CDR3 region: CSVVRQGAHEQYF. DNA of the CDR3: TGCAGCGTTGTCAGGCAGGGGGCCCACGAGCAGTACTTC.

The gene calls are TRBV19 and TRBJ2-5; D call uncertain. This CDR3 region has 14 residues. V was clipped by 4 bases and J by 1 base, with 10 bases between them. Germline V CDR1 and CDR2: LNHDA, SQIVND (reference sequence). The CDR3 bases are TGTGCCAGTAGTAGACACCAACTCCAAGAGACCCAGTACTTC. This encodes CASSRHQLQETQYF.

The chain carries TRBV29-1 and TRBJ2-7; the match to TRBD1 covers 7 bases. V shed 6 bases and J 2 bases; nucleotides not matched to a gene: 4. CDR1 and CDR2 from the germline V gene are SQVTM and ANQGSEA. CDR3 length: 12 residues. CDR3 bases: TGCAGCGTCACAGGGGTAACCTACGAGCAGTACTTC. Protein product: CSVTGVTYEQYF.